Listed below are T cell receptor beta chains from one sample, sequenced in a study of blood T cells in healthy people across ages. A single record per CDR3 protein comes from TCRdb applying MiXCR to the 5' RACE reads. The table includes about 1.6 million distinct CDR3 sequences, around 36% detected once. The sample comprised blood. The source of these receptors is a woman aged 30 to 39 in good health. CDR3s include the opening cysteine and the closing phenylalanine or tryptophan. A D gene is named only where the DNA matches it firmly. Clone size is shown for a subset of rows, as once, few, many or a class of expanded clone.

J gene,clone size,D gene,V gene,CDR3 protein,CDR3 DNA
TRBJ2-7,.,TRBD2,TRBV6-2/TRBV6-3,CASTRTSGIHEQYF,TGTGCCAGCACCCGGACTAGCGGGATACACGAGCAGTACTTC
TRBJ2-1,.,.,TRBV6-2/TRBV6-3,CASSPGSLSQFF,TGTGCCAGCAGTCCCGGTAGCCTGAGTCAGTTCTTC
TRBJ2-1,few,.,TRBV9,CASSVGDPRYNEQFF,TGTGCCAGCAGCGTAGGGGACCCCCGTTACAATGAGCAGTTCTTC
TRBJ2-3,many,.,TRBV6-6,CASSTQVSTDTQYF,TGTGCCAGCAGTACACAAGTTAGCACAGATACGCAGTATTTT
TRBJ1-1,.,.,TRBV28,CASSPNRAEAFF,TGTGCCAGCAGCCCCAATCGCGCTGAAGCTTTCTTT
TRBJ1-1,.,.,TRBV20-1,CSAAEVAVNTEAFF,TGCAGTGCCGCCGAAGTGGCGGTGAACACTGAAGCTTTCTTT
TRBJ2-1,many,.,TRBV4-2,CASSPRLTSYNEQFF,TGTGCCAGCAGCCCTAGACTCACATCCTACAATGAGCAGTTCTTC
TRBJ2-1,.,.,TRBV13,CASSSRAGGEQFF,TGTGCCAGCAGCTCCAGGGCCGGTGGTGAGCAGTTCTTC
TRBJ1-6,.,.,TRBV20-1,CSALYNSPLHF,TGCAGTGCCCTATATAATTCACCCCTCCACTTT
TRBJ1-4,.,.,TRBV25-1,CASSERGAHEKLFF,TGTGCCAGCAGTGAAAGGGGCGCCCATGAAAAACTGTTTTTT
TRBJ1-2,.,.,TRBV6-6,CASSYLGDNYGYTF,TGTGCCAGCAGTTACCTGGGGGATAACTATGGCTACACCTTC
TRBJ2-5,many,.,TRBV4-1,CASSQTDRWETQYF,TGCGCCAGCAGCCAAACGGACCGATGGGAGACCCAGTACTTC
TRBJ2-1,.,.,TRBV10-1,CASSESNRVQFF,TGCGCCAGCAGTGAGTCGAACCGGGTGCAGTTCTTC
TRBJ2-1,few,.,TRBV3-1,CASSHSGTANEQFF,TGTGCCAGCAGCCATTCCGGGACCGCCAATGAGCAGTTCTTC
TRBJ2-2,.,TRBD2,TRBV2,CASKTSGGGELFF,TGTGCCAGCAAGACTAGCGGGGGCGGGGAGCTGTTTTTT
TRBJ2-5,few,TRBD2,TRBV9,CASSVGTSAFGETQYF,TGTGCCAGCAGCGTAGGTACTAGCGCTTTTGGAGAGACCCAGTACTTC
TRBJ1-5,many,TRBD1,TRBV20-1,CSALTGGNQPQHF,TGCAGTGCCCTTACAGGGGGCAATCAGCCCCAGCATTTT
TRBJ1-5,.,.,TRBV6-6,CASSRMMRGGNQPQHF,TGTGCCAGCAGCCGAATGATGAGGGGAGGCAATCAGCCCCAGCATTTT
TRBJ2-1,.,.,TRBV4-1,CASSQEAGGGRGQFF,TGCGCCAGCAGCCAAGAGGCTGGCGGGGGCCGGGGGCAGTTCTTC
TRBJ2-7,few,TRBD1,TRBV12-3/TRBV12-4,CASSTPGQGPDEQYF,TGTGCCAGCAGTACCCCGGGACAGGGGCCCGACGAGCAGTACTTC
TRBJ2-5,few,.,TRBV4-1,CASTIAPGVSQETQYF,TGCGCCAGCACCATTGCTCCAGGGGTTTCGCAAGAGACCCAGTACTTC
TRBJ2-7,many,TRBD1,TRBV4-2,CASSPTNTGAYEQYF,TGTGCCAGCAGCCCTACCAACACAGGGGCCTACGAGCAGTACTTC
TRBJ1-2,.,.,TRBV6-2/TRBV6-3,CASSRPGSFYGYTF,TGTGCCAGCAGTAGACCGGGATCCTTCTATGGCTACACCTTC
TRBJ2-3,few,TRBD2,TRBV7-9,CASSLRSSGRGQGSTDTQYF,TGTGCCAGCAGCTTACGGTCTAGCGGGAGAGGTCAAGGGAGCACAGATACGCAGTATTTT
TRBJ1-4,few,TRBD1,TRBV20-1,CSARDDRGTDEKLFF,TGCAGTGCTAGAGACGACAGGGGGACGGATGAAAAACTGTTTTTT
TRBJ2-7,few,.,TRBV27,CASSLSSGTQSSYEQYF,TGTGCCAGCAGTTTGTCAAGCGGGACACAGAGCTCCTACGAGCAGTACTTC
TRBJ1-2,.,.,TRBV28,CASSDTRYGYTF,TGTGCCAGCAGTGACACACGCTATGGCTACACCTTC
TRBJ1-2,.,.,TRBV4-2,CASSQGTRDYGYTF,TGTGCCAGCAGCCAAGGGACTCGGGACTATGGCTACACCTTC
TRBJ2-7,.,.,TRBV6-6,CASPAKELDFYEQYF,TGTGCCTCCCCCGCGAAGGAACTAGACTTCTACGAGCAGTACTTC
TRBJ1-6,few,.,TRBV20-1,CSAGGGYLNSPLHF,TGCAGTGCCGGGGGTGGCTACCTTAATTCACCCCTCCACTTT
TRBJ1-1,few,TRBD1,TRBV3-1,CASSQHGTGQGLSGLGAFF,TGTGCCAGCAGCCAACACGGGACGGGACAGGGTCTGTCGGGCCTTGGGGCTTTCTTT
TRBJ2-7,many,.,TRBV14,CASSQDLYEQYF,TGTGCCAGCAGCCAAGATCTTTACGAGCAGTACTTC
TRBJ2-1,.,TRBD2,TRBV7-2,CASSLGGGGKTYYNEQFF,TGTGCCAGCAGCTTGGGGGGCGGGGGGAAGACTTACTACAATGAGCAGTTCTTC
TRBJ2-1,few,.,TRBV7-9,CASSIGLDNEQFF,TGTGCCAGCAGCATAGGGCTGGACAATGAGCAGTTCTTC
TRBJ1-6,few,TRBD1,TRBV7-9,CASSEQGQHNSPLHF,TGTGCCAGCAGCGAACAGGGACAGCATAATTCACCCCTCCACTTT
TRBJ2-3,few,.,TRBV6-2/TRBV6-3,CASLTRLPGAPRDTQYF,TGTGCCAGCCTTACCCGCCTGCCGGGGGCCCCCCGGGATACGCAGTATTTT
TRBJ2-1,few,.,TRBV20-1,CSAGDLSSYNEQFF,TGCAGTGCTGGAGACTTGAGCTCCTACAATGAGCAGTTCTTC
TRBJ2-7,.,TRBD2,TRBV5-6,CASSWITSGGINEQYF,TGTGCCAGCAGCTGGATAACTAGCGGGGGGATTAACGAGCAGTACTTC
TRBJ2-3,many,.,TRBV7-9,CASSLASTSTDTQYF,TGTGCCAGCAGCTTAGCCAGTACTAGCACAGATACGCAGTATTTT
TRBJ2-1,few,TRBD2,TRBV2,CASSRGGHNEQFF,TGTGCCAGCTCCCGGGGGGGACACAATGAGCAGTTCTTC
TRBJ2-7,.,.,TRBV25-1,CASSDPLAGVYEQYF,TGTGCCAGCAGTGACCCACTGGCAGGGGTCTACGAGCAGTACTTC
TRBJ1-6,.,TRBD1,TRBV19,CASSISGTGSSPLHF,TGTGCCAGTAGTATCTCCGGGACAGGGAGTTCACCCCTCCACTTT